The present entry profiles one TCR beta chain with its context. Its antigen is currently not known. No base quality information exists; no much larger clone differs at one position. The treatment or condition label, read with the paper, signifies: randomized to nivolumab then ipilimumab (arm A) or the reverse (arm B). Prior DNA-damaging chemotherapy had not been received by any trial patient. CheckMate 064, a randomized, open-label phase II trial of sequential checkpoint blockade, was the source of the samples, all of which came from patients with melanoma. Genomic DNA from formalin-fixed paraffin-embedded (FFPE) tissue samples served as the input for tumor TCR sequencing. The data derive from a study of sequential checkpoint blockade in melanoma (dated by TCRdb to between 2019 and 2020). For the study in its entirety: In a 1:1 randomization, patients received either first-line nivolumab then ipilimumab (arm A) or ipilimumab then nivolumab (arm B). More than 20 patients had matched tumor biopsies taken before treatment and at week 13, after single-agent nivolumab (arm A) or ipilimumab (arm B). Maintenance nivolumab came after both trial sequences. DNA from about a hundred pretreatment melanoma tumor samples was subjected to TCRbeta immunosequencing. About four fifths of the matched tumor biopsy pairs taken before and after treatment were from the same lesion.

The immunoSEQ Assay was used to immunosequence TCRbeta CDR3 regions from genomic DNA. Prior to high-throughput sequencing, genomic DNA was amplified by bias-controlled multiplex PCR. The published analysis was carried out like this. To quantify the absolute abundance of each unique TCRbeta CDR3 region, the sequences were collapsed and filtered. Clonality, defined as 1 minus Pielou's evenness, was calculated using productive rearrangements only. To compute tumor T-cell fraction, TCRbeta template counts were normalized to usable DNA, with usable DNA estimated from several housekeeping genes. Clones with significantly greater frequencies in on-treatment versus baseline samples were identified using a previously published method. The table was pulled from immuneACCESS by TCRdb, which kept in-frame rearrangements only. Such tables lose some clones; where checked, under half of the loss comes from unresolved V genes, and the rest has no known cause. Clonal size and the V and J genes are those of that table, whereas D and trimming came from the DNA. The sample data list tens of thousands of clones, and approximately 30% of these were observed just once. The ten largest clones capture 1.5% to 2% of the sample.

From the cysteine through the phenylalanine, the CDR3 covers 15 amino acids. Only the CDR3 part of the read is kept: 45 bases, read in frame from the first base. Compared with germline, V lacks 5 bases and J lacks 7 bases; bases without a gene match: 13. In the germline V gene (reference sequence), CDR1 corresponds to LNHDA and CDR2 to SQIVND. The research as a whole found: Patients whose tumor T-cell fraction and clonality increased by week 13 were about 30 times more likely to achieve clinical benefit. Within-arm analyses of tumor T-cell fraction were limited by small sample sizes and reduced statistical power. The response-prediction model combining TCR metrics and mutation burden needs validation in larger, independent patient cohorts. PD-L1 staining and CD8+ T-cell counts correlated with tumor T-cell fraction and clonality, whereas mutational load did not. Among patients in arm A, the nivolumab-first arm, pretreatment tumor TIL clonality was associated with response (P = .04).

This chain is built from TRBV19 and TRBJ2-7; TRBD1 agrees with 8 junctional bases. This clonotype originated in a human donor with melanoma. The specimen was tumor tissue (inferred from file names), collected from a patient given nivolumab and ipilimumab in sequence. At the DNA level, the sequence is TGTGCCAGTAGTCCGGACAGGGTCCCAAGTGGGGAGCAGTACTTC. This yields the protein CASSPDRVPSGEQYF.